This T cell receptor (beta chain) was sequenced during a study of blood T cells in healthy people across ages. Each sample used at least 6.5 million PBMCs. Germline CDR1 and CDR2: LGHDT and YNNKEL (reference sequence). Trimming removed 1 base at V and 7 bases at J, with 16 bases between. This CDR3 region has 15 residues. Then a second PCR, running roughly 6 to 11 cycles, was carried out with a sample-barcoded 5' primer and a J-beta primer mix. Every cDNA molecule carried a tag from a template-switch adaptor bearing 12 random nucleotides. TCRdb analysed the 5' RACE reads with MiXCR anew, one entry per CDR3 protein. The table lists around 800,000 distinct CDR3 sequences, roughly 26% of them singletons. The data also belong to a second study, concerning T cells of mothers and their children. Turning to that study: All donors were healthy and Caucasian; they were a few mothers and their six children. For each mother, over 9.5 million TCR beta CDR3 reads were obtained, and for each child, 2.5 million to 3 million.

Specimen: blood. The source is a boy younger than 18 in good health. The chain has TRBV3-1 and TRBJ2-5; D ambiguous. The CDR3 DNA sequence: TGTGCCAGCAGCCAAGGGCAGCCAAGCAAGGGGACCCAGTACTTC. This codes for CASSQGQPSKGTQYF.